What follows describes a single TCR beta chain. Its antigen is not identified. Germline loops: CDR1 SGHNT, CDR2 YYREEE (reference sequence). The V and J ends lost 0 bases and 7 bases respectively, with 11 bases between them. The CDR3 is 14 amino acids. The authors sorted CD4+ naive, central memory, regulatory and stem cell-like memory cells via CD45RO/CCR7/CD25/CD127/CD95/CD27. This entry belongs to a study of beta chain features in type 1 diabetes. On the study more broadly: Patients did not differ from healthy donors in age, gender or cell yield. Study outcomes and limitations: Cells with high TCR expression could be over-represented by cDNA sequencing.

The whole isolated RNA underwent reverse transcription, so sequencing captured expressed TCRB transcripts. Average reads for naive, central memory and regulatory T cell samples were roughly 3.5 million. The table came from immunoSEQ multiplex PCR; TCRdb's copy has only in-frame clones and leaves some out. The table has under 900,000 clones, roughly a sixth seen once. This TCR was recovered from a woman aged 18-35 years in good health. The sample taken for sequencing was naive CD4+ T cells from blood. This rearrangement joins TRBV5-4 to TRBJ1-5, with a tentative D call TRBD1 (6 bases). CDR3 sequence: CASSLGTGIQPQHF. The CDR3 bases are TGTGCCAGCAGCTTGGGTACAGGGATCCAGCCCCAGCATTTT.